In its sample, the clone carrying this T cell receptor (beta chain) was seen many times. What it binds is unknown. Treatment of any kind had been given to no patient before thyroid surgery. The data stem from a study of metastatic and nonmetastatic thyroid tumors. Study details: Repertoire comparisons spanned blood and tumor or nodule tissue from malignant and benign thyroid patients. The study's findings and limits: Significantly higher TCR beta diversity was reportedly seen in malignant thyroid tumors than benign nodules, in blood and tumor.

In the study's own analysis: Differences in CDR3 between clinicopathological groups were drawn on to build a classifier intended to discriminate distant-metastatic papillary thyroid cancer patients. With MiXCR, TCRdb called clones anew from the PCR reads. It is TCRdb's table, rather than the study itself, that gives the V and J calls and clone size. The sample carries about 32,000 clones, 7% to 9% recorded once. This CDR3 spans 11 amino acids. Germline CDR1 and CDR2: MNHEY and SVGEGT. Between the trimmed V and J ends, which lost 7 bases and 7 bases, there was a span of 10 bases. V is TRBV6-2 or TRBV6-3 and J is TRBJ1-1, with D possibly being TRBD1 (5 bases). Sequencing was done on a sample of blood. This sequence originates from a female donor with papillary thyroid cancer or a benign thyroid nodule (not recorded which). Some clones in this sample may be carry-over from other donors' samples. CDR3 region: CASTPGGEAFF. Here the CDR3 DNA reads TGTGCCAGCACCCCCGGGGGTGAAGCTTTCTTT.